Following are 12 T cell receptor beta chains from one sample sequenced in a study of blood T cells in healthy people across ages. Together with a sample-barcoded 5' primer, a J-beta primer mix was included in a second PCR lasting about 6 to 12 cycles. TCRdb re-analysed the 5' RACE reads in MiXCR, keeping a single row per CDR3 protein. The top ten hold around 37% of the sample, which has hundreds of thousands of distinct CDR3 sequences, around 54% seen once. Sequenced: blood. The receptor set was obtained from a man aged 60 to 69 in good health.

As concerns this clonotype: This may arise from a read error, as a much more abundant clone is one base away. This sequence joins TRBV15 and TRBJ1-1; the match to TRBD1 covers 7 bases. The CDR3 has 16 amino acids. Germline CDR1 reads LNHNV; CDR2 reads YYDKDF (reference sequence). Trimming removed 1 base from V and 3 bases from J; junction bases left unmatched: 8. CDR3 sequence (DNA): TGTGCCACCAGCAGAGGAAGGGGGCAGGAGTACACTGAAGCTTTCTTT. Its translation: CATSRGRGQEYTEAFF.

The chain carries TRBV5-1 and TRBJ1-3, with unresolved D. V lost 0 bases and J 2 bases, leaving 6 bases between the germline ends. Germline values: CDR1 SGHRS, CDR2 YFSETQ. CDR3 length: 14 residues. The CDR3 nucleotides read TGCGCCAGCAGCTTGGGGCCGGCTGGAAACACCATATATTTT. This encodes CASSLGPAGNTIYF.

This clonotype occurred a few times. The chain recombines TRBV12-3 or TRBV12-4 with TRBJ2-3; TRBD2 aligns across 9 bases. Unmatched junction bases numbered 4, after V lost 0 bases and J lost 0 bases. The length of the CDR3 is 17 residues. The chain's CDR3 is CASSLARLAASTDTQYF. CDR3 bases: TGTGCCAGCAGTTTAGCGCGACTAGCGGCTAGCACAGATACGCAGTATTTT.

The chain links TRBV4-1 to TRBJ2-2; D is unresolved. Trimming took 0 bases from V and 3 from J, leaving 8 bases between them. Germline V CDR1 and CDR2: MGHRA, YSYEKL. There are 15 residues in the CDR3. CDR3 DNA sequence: TGCGCCAGCAGCCAAGACGGGCGGTACACCGGGGAGCTGTTTTTT. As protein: CASSQDGRYTGELFF.

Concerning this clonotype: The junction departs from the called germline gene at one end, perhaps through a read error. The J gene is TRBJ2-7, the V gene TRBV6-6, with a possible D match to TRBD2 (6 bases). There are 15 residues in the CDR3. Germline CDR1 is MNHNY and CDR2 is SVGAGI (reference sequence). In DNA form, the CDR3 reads TGTGCCAGCAGTGACTCGGCGGGGAGCTCCTACGAGCAGTACTTC. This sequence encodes CASSDSAGSSYEQYF.

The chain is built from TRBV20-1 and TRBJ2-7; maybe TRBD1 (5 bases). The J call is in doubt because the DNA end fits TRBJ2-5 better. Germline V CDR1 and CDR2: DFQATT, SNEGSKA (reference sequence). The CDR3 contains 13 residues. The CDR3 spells CSANPQGGETQYF. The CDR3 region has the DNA TGCAGTGCAAACCCCCAGGGTGGAGAGACCCAGTACTTC.

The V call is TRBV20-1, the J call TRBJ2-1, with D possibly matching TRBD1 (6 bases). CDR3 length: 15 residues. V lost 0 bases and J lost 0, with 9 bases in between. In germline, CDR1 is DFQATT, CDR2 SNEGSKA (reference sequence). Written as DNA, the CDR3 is TGCAGTGCTAGAGACGACAGGTCCTCCTACAATGAGCAGTTCTTC. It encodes CSARDDRSSYNEQFF.

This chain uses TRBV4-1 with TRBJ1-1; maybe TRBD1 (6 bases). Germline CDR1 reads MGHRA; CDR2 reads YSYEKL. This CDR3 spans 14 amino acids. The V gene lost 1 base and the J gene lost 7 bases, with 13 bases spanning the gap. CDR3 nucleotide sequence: TGCGCCAGCAGCCAAGGGTCGGGGGCGAGTGAAGCTTTCTTT. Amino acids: CASSQGSGASEAFF.

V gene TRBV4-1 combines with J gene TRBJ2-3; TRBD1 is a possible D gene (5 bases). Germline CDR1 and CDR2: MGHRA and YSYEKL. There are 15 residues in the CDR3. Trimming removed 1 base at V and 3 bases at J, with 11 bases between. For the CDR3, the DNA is TGCGCCAGCAGCCAAGGGTGGACAAATACAGATACGCAGTATTTT. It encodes CASSQGWTNTDTQYF.

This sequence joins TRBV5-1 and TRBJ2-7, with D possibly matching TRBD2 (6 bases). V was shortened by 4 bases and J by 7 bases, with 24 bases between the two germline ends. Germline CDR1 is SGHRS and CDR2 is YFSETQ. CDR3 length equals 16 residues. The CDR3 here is CASSPEPRGGSNEQYF. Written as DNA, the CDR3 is TGCGCCAGCAGCCCGGAACCGCGGGGTGGGTCCAATGAGCAGTACTTC.

This chain's CDR3 is CASSWPGQGSGELFF. The CDR3 DNA sequence: TGTGCCAGCAGTTGGCCGGGACAGGGGTCCGGGGAGCTGTTTTTT. The J gene is TRBJ2-2, the V gene TRBV6-6, with TRBD1 matching over 10 bases. Germline lookup yields CDR1 MNHNY and CDR2 SVGAGI (reference sequence). Trimming cost V 4 bases and J 6 bases; bases outside gene matches: 5. This CDR3 contains 15 residues.

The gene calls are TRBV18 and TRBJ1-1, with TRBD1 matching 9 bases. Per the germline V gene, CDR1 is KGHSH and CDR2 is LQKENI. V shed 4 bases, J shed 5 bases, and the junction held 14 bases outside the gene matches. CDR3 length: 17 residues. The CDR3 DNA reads TGTGCCAGCTCACTAATGCAACCGGGACAGGGAACGACTGAAGCTTTCTTT. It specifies CASSLMQPGQGTTEAFF.